This T cell receptor beta chain was profiled in a study of T cells in Graves' hyperthyroidism and ophthalmopathy. Looking at the study overall: Initial diagnosis, before any treatment, was when peripheral blood was collected.

Using RNA transcripts as the source, TCR beta CDR3 regions were amplified. With the HTBI primer set, the TCR CDR3 went through a first round of RT-PCR. TCRdb processed the multiplex PCR reads anew with MiXCR; each CDR3 protein has one entry. The sample yields some 740,000 distinct CDR3 sequences, approximately 14% seen once. Exclusion of patients followed from uncontrolled infection, other autoimmune disease, pregnancy or lactation. For the diagnoses, clinical symptoms, serum thyroxine and TRAb, thyroid ultrasound and orbital computed tomography were used. The CDR3 extends over 16 amino acids. V lost 4 bases and J lost 0, with 12 bases in between. CDR1 and CDR2 from the germline V gene are MNHEY and SMNVEV (reference sequence).

The sequence came from a woman between 18 and 30 years old with Graves' hyperthyroidism. The chain carries TRBV27 and TRBJ2-2; a weak D match, TRBD1 (6 bases). The source material was blood. CDR3 coding DNA: TGTGCCAGCAGTTCCGGGACATATACGAACACCGGGGAGCTGTTTTTT. Amino acid sequence: CASSSGTYTNTGELFF.